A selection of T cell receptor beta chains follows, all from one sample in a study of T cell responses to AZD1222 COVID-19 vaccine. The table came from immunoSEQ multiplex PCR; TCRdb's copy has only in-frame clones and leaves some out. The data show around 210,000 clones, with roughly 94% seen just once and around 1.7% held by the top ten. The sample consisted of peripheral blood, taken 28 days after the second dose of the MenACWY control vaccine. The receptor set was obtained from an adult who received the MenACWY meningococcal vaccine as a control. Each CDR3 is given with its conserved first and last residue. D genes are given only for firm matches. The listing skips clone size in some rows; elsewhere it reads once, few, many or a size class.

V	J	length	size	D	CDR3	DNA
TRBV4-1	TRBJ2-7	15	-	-	CASSQEPSLGREQYF	TGCGCCAGCAGCCAAGAGCCCTCCCTAGGTCGCGAGCAGTACTTC
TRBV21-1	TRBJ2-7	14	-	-	CAVLPRDRSHEQYF	TGTGCCGTCCTTCCCCGGGACAGGAGCCACGAGCAGTACTTC
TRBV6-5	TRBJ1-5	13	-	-	CASLGSSNQPQHF	TGTGCCAGCCTGGGCTCTAGCAATCAGCCCCAGCATTTT
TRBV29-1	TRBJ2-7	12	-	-	CSVAGSSYEQYF	TGCAGCGTAGCAGGGTCCTCCTACGAGCAGTACTTC
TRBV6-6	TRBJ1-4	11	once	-	CASSTNEKLFF	TGTGCCAGCAGTACTAATGAAAAACTGTTTTTT
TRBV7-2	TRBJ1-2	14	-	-	CASSIYGPSYGYTF	TGTGCCAGCAGCATCTACGGGCCGAGCTATGGCTACACCTTC
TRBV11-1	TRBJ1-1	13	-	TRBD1	CASSSDRDTEAFF	TGTGCCAGCAGCTCGGACAGGGACACTGAAGCTTTCTTT
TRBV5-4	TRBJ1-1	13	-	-	CASSLVVDAEAFF	TGTGCCAGCAGCTTGGTGGTGGACGCTGAAGCTTTCTTT
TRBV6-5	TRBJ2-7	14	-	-	CASREGSPRDEQYF	TGTGCCAGCAGAGAGGGATCACCCAGGGACGAGCAGTACTTC
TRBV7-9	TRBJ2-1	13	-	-	CASSFGRANEQFF	TGTGCCAGCAGCTTCGGACGGGCGAATGAGCAGTTCTTC
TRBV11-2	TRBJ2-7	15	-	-	CASSPSSGQTYEQYF	TGTGCCAGCAGCCCGAGTTCTGGACAGACCTACGAGCAGTACTTC
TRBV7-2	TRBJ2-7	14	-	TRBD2	CASSRGSGRSEQYF	TGTGCCAGCAGCCGGGGGAGCGGGAGAAGTGAGCAGTACTTC
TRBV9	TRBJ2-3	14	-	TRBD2	CASRAGPRSDTQYF	TGTGCCAGCAGAGCGGGGCCTAGATCAGATACGCAGTATTTT
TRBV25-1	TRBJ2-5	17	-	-	CASTQSLGGGAGETQYF	TGTGCCAGCACCCAGAGTCTTGGCGGAGGGGCGGGAGAGACCCAGTACTTC
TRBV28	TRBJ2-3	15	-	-	CASSPHRGGSDTQYF	TGTGCCAGCAGCCCACACAGGGGAGGGTCAGATACGCAGTATTTT
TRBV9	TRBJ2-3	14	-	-	CASSVLPLRDTQYF	TGTGCCAGCAGCGTACTACCCCTCAGAGATACGCAGTATTTT
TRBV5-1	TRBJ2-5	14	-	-	CASSPGDTQETQYF	TGCGCCAGCAGCCCGGGCGACACCCAAGAGACCCAGTACTTC
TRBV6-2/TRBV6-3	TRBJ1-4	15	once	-	CASTPGHALEEKLFF	TGTGCCAGCACCCCGGGACACGCCTTAGAGGAAAAACTGTTTTTT
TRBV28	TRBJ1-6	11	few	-	CASSLGSPLHF	TGTGCCAGCAGTTTAGGATCACCCCTCCACTTT
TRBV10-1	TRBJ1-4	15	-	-	CASRIRAQTNEKLFF	TGCGCCAGCAGGATCAGGGCTCAGACTAATGAAAAACTGTTTTTT
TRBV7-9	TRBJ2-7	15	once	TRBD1	CASSLAGTGSYEQYF	TGTGCCAGCAGCTTAGCCGGGACAGGGTCCTACGAGCAGTACTTC
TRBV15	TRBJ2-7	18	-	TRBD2	CATSRDRTSGGRPYEQYF	TGTGCCACCAGCAGAGATAGGACTAGCGGGGGCCGCCCCTACGAGCAGTACTTC
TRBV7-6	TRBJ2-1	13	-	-	CASSLGSANEQFF	TGTGCCAGCAGCTTGGGTAGCGCCAATGAGCAGTTCTTC
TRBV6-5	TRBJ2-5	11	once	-	CASTMGETQYF	TGTGCCAGCACGATGGGCGAGACCCAGTACTTC
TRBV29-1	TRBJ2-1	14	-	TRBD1	CSAPGTGYVSEQFF	TGCAGCGCCCCCGGGACAGGATACGTCAGTGAGCAGTTCTTC
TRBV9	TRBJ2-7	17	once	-	CASSATYDGEPSHEQYF	TGTGCCAGCAGCGCGACGTATGATGGGGAGCCGAGCCACGAGCAGTACTTC
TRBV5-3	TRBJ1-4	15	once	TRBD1	CARSSSDRGNEKLFF	TGTGCCAGAAGCTCTTCGGACAGGGGTAATGAAAAACTGTTTTTT
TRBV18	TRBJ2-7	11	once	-	CASSLSHEQYF	TGTGCCAGCTCACTATCCCACGAGCAGTACTTC
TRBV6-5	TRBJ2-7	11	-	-	CASKQLYEQYF	TGTGCCAGCAAGCAGTTGTACGAGCAGTACTTC
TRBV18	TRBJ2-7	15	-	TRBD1	CASSPQGQGVYEQYF	TGTGCCAGCTCACCTCAGGGACAGGGTGTCTACGAGCAGTACTTC
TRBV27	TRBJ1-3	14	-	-	CASRTGASGNTIYF	TGTGCCAGCAGGACGGGGGCCTCTGGAAACACCATATATTTT
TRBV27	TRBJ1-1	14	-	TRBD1	CASSKAGQGPEAFF	TGTGCCAGCAGCAAGGCGGGACAGGGGCCTGAAGCTTTCTTT
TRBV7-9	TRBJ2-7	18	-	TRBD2	CASSLAGLAGGPSYEQYF	TGTGCCAGCAGCTTAGCAGGACTAGCGGGAGGGCCATCCTACGAGCAGTACTTC
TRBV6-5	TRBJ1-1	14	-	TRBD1	CASSTDRSNAEAFF	TGTGCCAGCAGTACGGACAGGTCTAATGCTGAAGCTTTCTTT
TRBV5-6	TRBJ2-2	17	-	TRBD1	CASSRPGTGRGTGELFF	TGTGCCAGCAGCCGTCCCGGGACAGGGAGGGGGACCGGGGAGCTGTTTTTT
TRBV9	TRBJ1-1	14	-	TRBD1	CASSVGQGRTEAFF	TGTGCCAGCAGCGTGGGACAGGGACGGACTGAAGCTTTCTTT
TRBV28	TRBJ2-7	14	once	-	CASSLAGGTYEQYF	TGTGCCAGCAGTTTAGCCGGAGGTACCTACGAGCAGTACTTC
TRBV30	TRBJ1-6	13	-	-	CACTTGNNSPLHF	TGTGCCTGCACCACAGGGAATAATTCACCCCTCCACTTT
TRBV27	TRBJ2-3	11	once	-	CASGRSGTQYF	TGTGCCAGCGGCCGTTCAGGTACGCAGTATTTT
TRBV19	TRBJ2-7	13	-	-	CASSRQTSNEQYF	TGTGCCAGTAGTAGACAGACGTCTAACGAGCAGTACTTC
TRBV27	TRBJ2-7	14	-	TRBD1	CASSRRDRGYEQYF	TGTGCCAGCAGTCGCCGGGACAGGGGATACGAGCAGTACTTC
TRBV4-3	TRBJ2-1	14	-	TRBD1	CASSPGTGYNEQFF	TGCGCCAGCAGCCCCGGGACAGGGTACAATGAGCAGTTCTTC
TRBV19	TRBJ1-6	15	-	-	CASTSESSYNSPLHF	TGTGCCAGTACCTCGGAGAGCTCCTATAATTCACCCCTCCACTTT
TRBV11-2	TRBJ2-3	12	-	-	CASSSYPDTQYF	TGTGCCAGCAGCTCATACCCAGATACGCAGTATTTT
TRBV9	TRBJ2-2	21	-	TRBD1	CASSVEGTGVAGGMNTGELFF	TGTGCCAGCAGCGTAGAAGGGACAGGGGTCGCAGGTGGGATGAACACCGGGGAGCTGTTTTTT
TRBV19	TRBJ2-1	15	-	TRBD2	CASSITGEGDNEQFF	TGTGCCAGTAGTATAACCGGGGAGGGTGACAATGAGCAGTTCTTC
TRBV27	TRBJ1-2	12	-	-	CASSADRYGYTF	TGTGCCAGCAGTGCGGACAGATATGGCTACACCTTC
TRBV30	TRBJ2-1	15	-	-	CAWSVLGVSQSEQFF	TGTGCCTGGAGTGTATTAGGAGTATCTCAGAGTGAGCAGTTCTTC
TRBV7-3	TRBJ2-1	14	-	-	CASSPALSYNEQFF	TGTGCCAGCAGCCCCGCTCTCTCCTACAATGAGCAGTTCTTC
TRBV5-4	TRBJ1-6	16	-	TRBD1	CASSPKQGSYNSPLHF	TGTGCCAGCAGCCCAAAACAGGGGTCCTATAATTCACCCCTCCACTTT
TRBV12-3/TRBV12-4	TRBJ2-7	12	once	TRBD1	CASGQGRYEQYF	TGTGCCAGTGGACAGGGGAGGTACGAGCAGTACTTC